This TCR beta chain was captured by sequencing in a study of blood T cells in healthy people across ages. V was clipped by 4 bases and J by 11 bases, with 30 bases between them. There are 17 residues in the CDR3. Germline-derived CDR1 and CDR2 are SGDLS and YYNGEE. Approximately 9 milliliters was the volume of peripheral blood drawn from each donor. Primers used in a second PCR of about 6 to 11 cycles were a sample-barcoded 5' primer and a J-beta primer mix. Via MiXCR, TCRdb re-called the 5' RACE reads, giving one row per CDR3 protein. The sample contains 1.5 million to 2 million distinct CDR3 sequences, 49% of which appear only once.

Sequenced sample: blood. This rearrangement joins TRBV9 to TRBJ2-5, with a possible D match to TRBD2 (6 bases). The TCR comes from a woman in her forties in good health. This chain's CDR3 is CASSHPGGASSYNEQYF. The CDR3 DNA reads as TGTGCCAGCAGCCATCCTGGCGGGGCGAGCTCCTACAATGAGCAGTACTTC.